This TCR beta chain originates from a study of cytomegalovirus exposure and HLA in healthy donors. 60 Vbeta and 13 Jbeta primers were used in PCR. Produced via immunoSEQ multiplex PCR; TCRdb's table is partial and in-frame only. In the table there are 95,000 to 150,000 clones, 80% of which are singletons. Germline V gene data show CDR1 as MNHEY and CDR2 as SMNVEV (reference sequence). The CDR3 sequence is 14 residues long. V was pared by 5 bases and J by 3 bases, with 5 bases of the junction left unmatched. The TCR sequence derives from a female donor in good health and CMV-seropositive. The sequencing input was PBMCs. The chain uses TRBV27 and TRBJ2-7, with 9 bases identical to TRBD1. The CDR3 spells CASSPTGGDYEQYF. The CDR3 DNA follows: TGTGCCAGCAGTCCAACAGGGGGCGACTACGAGCAGTACTTC.